The 5 T cell receptor beta chains reported below all come from one sample, sequenced in a study of OX40 agonist ivuxolimab in advanced cancers. This table comes from immunoSEQ multiplex PCR, and its TCRdb copy is limited to in-frame clones, with some not included. The data show roughly 67,000 clones, with about 90% seen just once and 4% held by the top ten. This sample comprised CD4+ or CD8+ T cells sorted from blood, obtained in a trial of the OX40 agonist ivuxolimab. The origin of the receptors is an adult with an advanced solid tumor such as melanoma, head and neck, liver or kidney cancer.

In this sample, this clone turned up once. The gene calls are TRBV7-3 and TRBJ2-2; D may be TRBD1 (6 bases). V lost 5 bases and J 0 bases, leaving 13 bases between the germline ends. The CDR3 covers 16 residues. CDR1 is SGHTA and CDR2 is FQGTGA in the germline V gene. CDR3 in amino acids: CASSPRQVSNTGELFF. CDR3 nucleotides: TGTGCCAGCAGCCCCCGACAGGTTTCGAACACCGGGGAGCTGTTTTTT.

The gene calls are TRBV7-6 and TRBJ1-6; 8 bases are a match to TRBD1. The CDR3 sequence is 14 residues long. Germline V CDR1 and CDR2: SGHVS, FNYEAQ. Trimming removed 2 bases from V and 10 bases from J; junction bases left unmatched: 4. The CDR3 reads CASSLMTGESPLHF. CDR3 sequence (DNA): TGTGCCAGCAGCTTAATGACAGGGGAATCACCCCTCCACTTT.

In its sample, this clone was seen a few times. Here the CDR3 DNA reads TGTGCCAGCAGCTCGACAGGCTACGAGCAGTACTTC. The encoded protein is CASSSTGYEQYF. V and J are TRBV5-4 and TRBJ2-7, with D perhaps TRBD1 (6 bases). V gave up 3 bases and J gave up 3 bases, with 7 bases separating them. CDR1 and CDR2 from the germline V gene are SGHNT and YYREEE (reference sequence). The CDR3 spans 12 residues.

As concerns this clone: Mismatch with germline at one junction end may stem from a read error. The V gene is TRBV11-2, the J gene TRBJ1-1; maybe TRBD1 (5 bases). This CDR3 has 15 residues. Germline V lookup: CDR1 SGHAT, CDR2 FQNNGV. CDR3 nucleotide sequence: TGCGCCAGCAGCCAAGAGTGGGGGGGGAACACTGAAGCTTTCTTT. Its translation: CASSQEWGGNTEAFF. Based on the CDR3 plus reference TRBV11-2 and TRBJ1-1, the full variable domain is EAGVAQSPRYKIIEKRQSVAFWCNPISGHATLYWYQQILGQGPKLLIQFQNNGVVDDSQLPKDRFSAERLKGVDSTLKIQPAKLEDSAVYLCASSQEWGGNTEAFFGQGTRLTVV.

The chain employs TRBV9 and TRBJ1-1; 7 bases fit TRBD1. Germline CDR1 is SGDLS and CDR2 is YYNGEE. V lost 1 base and J lost 4; bases outside the gene matches: 7. The length of the CDR3 is 15 residues. The CDR3 sequence is CASSVTGEGGTEAFF. The CDR3 DNA is TGTGCCAGCAGCGTAACAGGGGAAGGGGGCACTGAAGCTTTCTTT.